This T cell receptor beta chain was sequenced during a study of siplizumab effects on memory and regulatory T cells. Study conclusions and caveats: Some alloreactive sequences were traceable to unstimulated CD4+ memory cells, and siplizumab significantly reduced them.

On this clone itself: Antigen: not known.

The CDR3 runs 17 residues. The ends lost 4 bases at V and 6 bases at J; junction bases unmatched: 13. The germline V gene encodes CDR1 SGHNT and CDR2 YYREEE (reference sequence). Generated by immunoSEQ multiplex PCR, the TCRdb table keeps only in-frame clones and is missing some. The table lists about 100,000 clones, over 90% of them singletons. V gene TRBV5-4 combines with J gene TRBJ2-1; 10 bases are shared with TRBD2. The sequence was collected from a human donor in good health. Sequencing input: non-Treg CD4+ T cells sorted from blood. The CDR3 is CASSRRELAGRGNEQFF. The CDR3 nucleotides are TGTGCCAGCAGCCGCCGGGAACTAGCGGGAAGGGGCAATGAGCAGTTCTTC.